Below, 18 T cell receptor beta chains from the same sample are listed, as sequenced in a study of identical twins. TCRdb analysed the 5' RACE reads with MiXCR anew, one entry per CDR3 protein. This table has 400,000 to 500,000 distinct CDR3 sequences, less than 20% appearing once. The sample comprised naive T cells sorted from blood. The receptors shown here come from a man aged 45-65 years in good health.

This sequence joins TRBV12-3 or TRBV12-4 and TRBJ2-1; no clear D gene. The CDR3 extends over 11 amino acids. With 6 bases removed from V and 12 bases from J, the gap between germline ends came to 12 bases. The CDR3 DNA follows: TGTGCCAGCAGCACCTCCCTTGGGCAGTTCTTC. This sequence encodes CASSTSLGQFF.

In this sample, this clonotype turned up many times. V and J are TRBV18 and TRBJ2-3; the D is unclear. Germline V gives CDR1 KGHSH, CDR2 LQKENI. The length of the CDR3 is 13 residues. V lost 2 bases, J lost 2 bases, and 5 bases lay in between. The CDR3 DNA sequence: TGTGCCAGCTCACCAACAGCCACAGATACGCAGTATTTT. The encoded protein is CASSPTATDTQYF.

The chain joins TRBV7-9 to TRBJ2-7; D might be TRBD1 (6 bases). V lost 5 bases and J lost 3, with 14 bases in between. CDR3 length equals 14 residues. Germline V gene data show CDR1 as SEHNR and CDR2 as FQNEAQ (reference sequence). The CDR3 DNA sequence: TGTGCCAGCAGCCGGGCTGGGGGCGGCTACGAGCAGTACTTC. This encodes CASSRAGGGYEQYF.

The chain is built from TRBV14 and TRBJ1-1; 7 bases line up with TRBD1. The V gene end was trimmed by 1 base and the J gene end by 4 bases; junction bases not matched to a gene: 6. This CDR3 is 15 amino acids long. CDR1 and CDR2 (germline): SGHDN, FVKESK. CDR3 bases: TGTGCCAGCAGCCAAGGGAGGGGGCGATTCACTGAAGCTTTCTTT. As protein: CASSQGRGRFTEAFF.

This clonotype occurred a few times. The V gene is TRBV6-4, the J gene TRBJ1-2; D uncertain. The CDR3 extends over 11 amino acids. The germline gives CDR1 MRHNA, CDR2 SNTAGT. V was pared by 5 bases and J by 3 bases, with 4 bases between. In DNA form, the CDR3 reads TGTGCCAGCAGTACGCACTATGGCTACACCTTC. Translating it yields CASSTHYGYTF.

This clonotype was detected many times. The chain combines TRBV7-2 with TRBJ1-6, with 9 bases identical to TRBD1. Looked up from germline, CDR1 is SGHTA and CDR2 is FQGNSA. This CDR3 is 15 amino acids long. The J segment lost 6 bases and the V segment lost 7 bases, leaving 7 bases of the junction unmatched. This CDR3 is CASTRDRAINSPLHF. CDR3 sequence (DNA): TGTGCCAGCACCCGGGACAGGGCCATTAATTCACCCCTCCACTTT.

This rearrangement joins TRBV7-6 to TRBJ1-4; perhaps TRBD1 as D (6 bases). Germline lookup yields CDR1 SGHVS and CDR2 FNYEAQ. The V end was cut by 5 bases, the J end by 4 bases, with 14 bases between. The CDR3 loop spans 15 amino acids. CDR3 DNA sequence: TGTGCCAGCAGCCCCTGGACAGCACGTAATGAAAAACTGTTTTTT. This gives the protein CASSPWTARNEKLFF.

The rearrangement joins TRBV6-1 to TRBJ1-2; 10 positions match TRBD1. Germline values: CDR1 MNHNS, CDR2 SASEGT. J was trimmed by 3 bases and V by 6 bases; bases with no gene match: 7. This CDR3 region has 15 residues. The CDR3 region has the DNA TGTGCCAGCAGGGGTACCGGGACAGGGGACTATGGCTACACCTTC. Translation gives CASRGTGTGDYGYTF.

This clonotype was observed a handful of times. The chain recombines TRBV5-4 with TRBJ2-5; D gene unclear. The CDR3 contains 12 residues. CDR1 and CDR2 from the germline V gene are SGHNT and YYREEE (reference sequence). The V end lost 2 bases, the J end lost 3 bases, and 5 bases lay between the germline ends. The CDR3 DNA follows: TGTGCCAGCAGCTTAGACAAAGAGACCCAGTACTTC. Encoded protein: CASSLDKETQYF.

In its sample, this clonotype was seen many times. The chain recombines TRBV29-1 with TRBJ2-3; 10 bases agree with TRBD1. The germline CDR1 and CDR2 sequences are SQVTM and ANQGSEA. There are 13 residues in the CDR3. V gave up 7 bases and J gave up 3 bases; unmatched junction bases: 4. CDR3 region: CSAGTGVTDTQYF. CDR3 DNA: TGCAGCGCAGGGACAGGGGTAACAGATACGCAGTATTTT.

This clonotype was observed a handful of times. The chain links TRBV10-3 to TRBJ2-4, with TRBD1 as a possible D gene (6 bases). CDR1 and CDR2 (germline): ENHRY, SYGVKD. The CDR3 runs 13 residues. The V end lost 4 bases, the J end lost 12 bases, and 16 bases lay between the germline ends. The CDR3 DNA follows: TGTGCCATCAGTGGGGGGACAAATGAGGGTCAGTACTTC. It encodes CAISGGTNEGQYF.

This clonotype occurred a few times. This chain links TRBV25-1 with TRBJ2-3, with 10 nucleotides matching TRBD2. This CDR3 is 16 amino acids long. V was pared by 3 bases and J by 1 base, with 4 bases of the junction left unmatched. CDR1 and CDR2 from the germline V gene are MGHDK and SYGVNS. CDR3 residues: CASSDRGTSGTDTQYF. The CDR3 DNA is TGTGCCAGCAGTGATCGAGGGACTAGCGGCACAGATACGCAGTATTTT.

The chain combines TRBV5-5 with TRBJ2-1; 10 nucleotides align to TRBD2. Looked up from germline, CDR1 is SGHKS and CDR2 is YYEKEE (reference sequence). V shed 0 bases and J 9 bases; nucleotides not matched to a gene: 9. CDR3 length: 16 residues. In nucleotides, the CDR3 is TGTGCCAGCAGCTTGGTGGTACTAGCGGGATATCTTGAGCAGTTCTTC. This sequence encodes CASSLVVLAGYLEQFF.

This chain connects TRBV5-1 to TRBJ2-7, with TRBD1 identical over 9 bases. V gave up 4 bases and J gave up 3 bases; unmatched junction bases: 5. Per the germline V gene, CDR1 is SGHRS and CDR2 is YFSETQ. CDR3 length: 14 residues. CDR3 sequence reads: CASSPGTGHYEQYF. The DNA of the CDR3 is TGCGCCAGCAGCCCCGGGACAGGGCACTACGAGCAGTACTTC.

This clonotype was observed a few times. The chain uses TRBV20-1 and TRBJ2-3; D unresolved. The V gene's germline CDR1 is DFQATT and CDR2 SNEGSKA (reference sequence). The CDR3 covers 14 residues. The ends were cut back, 1 base at V and 2 bases at J, with 10 bases in the middle. The CDR3 reads CSARGASTTDTQYF. The CDR3 bases are TGCAGTGCTAGAGGAGCTAGTACCACAGATACGCAGTATTTT.

This clonotype was detected ten times or more. The CDR3 region has the DNA TGTGCCAGCAGCCAAGATATGAGCTCCTACGAGCAGTACTTC. Protein product: CASSQDMSSYEQYF. The chain couples TRBV3-1 to TRBJ2-7, with no clear D. Germline V gives CDR1 LGHDT, CDR2 YNNKEL (reference sequence). The CDR3 has 14 amino acids. Between the trimmed V and J ends, which lost 0 bases and 0 bases, there was a span of 6 bases.

As regards this clonotype: A much bigger clone sits one base away, suggesting this may be a read error. CDR3 nucleotide sequence: TGTGCCAGCAGCTTTATAGGGGCGCGGGATTCACCCCTCCACTTT. Its translation: CASSFIGARDSPLHF. The chain employs TRBV6-1 and TRBJ1-6; maybe TRBD1 (5 bases). Germline values: CDR1 MNHNS, CDR2 SASEGT. Trimming took off 6 bases at V and 8 bases at J, with 17 bases between the two ends. CDR3 length equals 15 residues.

V and J are TRBV20-1 and TRBJ2-1, with 7 bases identical to TRBD2. This CDR3 has 14 amino acids. V lost 0 bases, J lost 7 bases, and 6 bases stayed unmatched. CDR1 DFQATT and CDR2 SNEGSKA come from the germline V gene (reference sequence). The CDR3 protein is CSARDGGGLNEQFF. The CDR3 DNA sequence: TGCAGTGCTAGAGATGGCGGGGGTTTGAATGAGCAGTTCTTC.